This TCR beta chain came from a study of Ad26.COV2.S vaccination and SARS-CoV-2 variants. The V gene's germline CDR1 is SNHLY and CDR2 FYNNEI. This CDR3 has 12 residues. The V end was cut by 6 bases, the J end by 5 bases, with 11 bases between. Data came from immunoSEQ multiplex PCR; TCRdb stores just in-frame clones and leaves some out. Of some 180,000 clones in the sample, approximately 90% were seen once. This TCR derives from a human donor who had recovered from COVID-19. This chain uses TRBV2 with TRBJ2-7; the D gene is possibly TRBD1 (5 bases). The sample consisted of peripheral blood, taken after recovery from COVID-19. CDR3 in DNA: TGTGCCAGCAGGGGGTGGGGCAACGAGCAGTACTTC. Amino acid sequence: CASRGWGNEQYF. Complete variable domain (other parts from reference TRBV2 and TRBJ2-7): EPEVTQTPSHQVTQMGQEVILRCVPISNHLYFYWYRQILGQKVEFLVSFYNNEISEKSEIFDDQFSVERPDGSNFTLKIRSTKLEDSAMYFCASRGWGNEQYFGPGTRLTVT.